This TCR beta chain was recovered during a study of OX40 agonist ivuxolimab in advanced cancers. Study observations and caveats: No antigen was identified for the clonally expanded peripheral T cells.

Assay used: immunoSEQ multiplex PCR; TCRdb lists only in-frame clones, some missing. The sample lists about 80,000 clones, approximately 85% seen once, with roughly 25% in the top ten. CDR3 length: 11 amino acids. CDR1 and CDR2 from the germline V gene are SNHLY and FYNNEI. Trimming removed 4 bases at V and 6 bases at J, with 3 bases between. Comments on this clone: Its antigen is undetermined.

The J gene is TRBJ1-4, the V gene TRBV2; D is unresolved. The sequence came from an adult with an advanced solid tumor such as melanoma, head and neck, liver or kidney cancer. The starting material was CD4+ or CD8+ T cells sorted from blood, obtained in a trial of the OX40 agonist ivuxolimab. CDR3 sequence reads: CASSGYEKLFF. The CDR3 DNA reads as TGTGCCAGCAGTGGTTATGAAAAACTGTTTTTT.